These 6 T cell receptor beta chains came from one sample sequenced in a study of Graves' ophthalmopathy and Graves' hyperthyroidism. RNA transcripts yielded amplified TCR beta CDR3 regions. RT-PCR was first run with HTBI primers, then multiplex PCR in a second round. One entry per CDR3 protein results from TCRdb running MiXCR on the multiplex PCR reads. The sample records hundreds of thousands of distinct CDR3 sequences, roughly 20% being singletons. Sequencing was carried out using peripheral blood. The receptors shown here come from a woman younger than 30 with stable Graves' hyperthyroidism. Some clones in this sample may be carry-over from other donors' samples.

This clonotype was observed many times. The rearrangement uses TRBV6-2 or TRBV6-3 and TRBJ1-2; no reliable D call. The ends were cut back, 2 bases at V and 2 bases at J, with 9 bases in the middle. This CDR3 has 14 amino acids. Germline CDR1 reads MNHEY; CDR2 reads SVGEGT. This CDR3 reads CASSYRPGNYGYTF. In nucleotides, the CDR3 is TGTGCCAGCAGTTACCGACCCGGGAACTATGGCTACACCTTC.

This rearrangement joins TRBV3-1 to TRBJ2-6; no reliable D call. Germline CDR1 reads LGHDT; CDR2 reads YNNKEL (reference sequence). Trimming removed 4 bases from V and 5 bases from J, with 12 bases in between. The CDR3 length is 15 residues. DNA of the CDR3: TGTGCCAGCAGCCCTGACAAGCACTGGGCCAACGTCCTGACTTTC. Amino acid sequence: CASSPDKHWANVLTF.

This clonotype was counted a few times. This sequence joins TRBV4-1 and TRBJ1-5, with D possibly being TRBD1 (5 bases). The CDR3 has 15 amino acids. V was cut by 3 bases and J by 3 bases, with 12 bases left in between. Germline CDR1 and CDR2: MGHRA and YSYEKL. CDR3 in amino acids: CASSHAVQVNQPQHF. The CDR3 DNA reads TGCGCCAGCAGCCATGCGGTACAGGTCAATCAGCCCCAGCATTTT.

This clonotype was counted many times. The V gene is TRBV7-2, the J gene TRBJ1-1; 11 bases map to TRBD1. CDR3 size: 13 residues. Trimming removed 4 bases from V and 8 bases from J; junction bases left unmatched: 3. From germline, CDR1 is SGHTA and CDR2 FQGNSA. In nucleotides, the CDR3 is TGTGCCAGCAGCTGGACAGGGGGCGCGGAAGCTTTCTTT. It is translated as CASSWTGGAEAFF.

This rearrangement joins TRBV28 to TRBJ2-7; 12 nucleotides align to TRBD1. Germline CDR1 MDHEN, CDR2 SYDVKM. The V gene end was trimmed by 7 bases and the J gene end by 12 bases; junction bases not matched to a gene: 13. There are 14 residues in the CDR3. CDR3 coding DNA: TGTGCCAGCACCCCCTCCGGGACAGGGGGCCACGGGTACTTC. Protein sequence: CASTPSGTGGHGYF.

This clonotype was found a few times. The V and J genes are TRBV4-2 and TRBJ2-5, with D tentatively TRBD1 or TRBD2 (5 bases each). The V gene lost 1 base and the J gene lost 3 bases, with 9 bases spanning the gap. CDR3 length: 14 residues. The germline gives CDR1 LGHNA, CDR2 YNFKEQ. As DNA, the CDR3 is TGTGCCAGCAGCCAAGCCGGGACGGAAGAGACCCAGTACTTC. Amino acids: CASSQAGTEETQYF.